The 19 T cell receptor beta chains below all came from one sample that was sequenced in a study of blood T cell repertoires in COVID-19. Method: immunoSEQ multiplex PCR; TCRdb's copy keeps in-frame clones and lacks some. The sample includes around 69,000 clones, 65% to 85% of them seen just once. Sequencing was performed on peripheral blood. These receptors were collected from a woman in her fifties or sixties with acute or convalescent COVID-19.

This clone has a handful of counts. This chain connects TRBV18 to TRBJ1-1; 7 bases map to TRBD1. Per germline, CDR1 KGHSH and CDR2 LQKENI. The CDR3 consists of 16 residues. J lost 1 base, V lost 5 bases, and 10 bases had no gene match. The CDR3 protein is CASSAMGGQENTEAFF. The CDR3 coding sequence is TGTGCCAGCTCAGCCATGGGAGGACAGGAGAACACTGAAGCTTTCTTT.

The rearrangement links TRBV10-3 to TRBJ1-6; TRBD1 matches 9 bases. Germline V gene sequence: CDR1 ENHRY, CDR2 SYGVKD. The trim removed 5 bases at V and 10 bases at J, leaving 6 bases unmatched. This CDR3 comprises 14 residues. The CDR3 DNA reads TGTGCCATCAGTCCTACAGGGGGCCGGTCACCCCTCCACTTT. It specifies CAISPTGGRSPLHF.

The CDR3 is CASSRGQASYEQYF. CDR3 DNA sequence: TGTGCCAGCAGCCGTGGACAGGCTTCTTACGAGCAGTACTTC. The chain recombines TRBV5-4 with TRBJ2-7; 7 nucleotides agree with TRBD1. Germline trimming cut 4 bases from V and 4 bases from J; bases unmatched to any gene: 8. The CDR3 is 14 amino acids. Germline V lookup: CDR1 SGHNT, CDR2 YYREEE (reference sequence).

This clone was detected once. The CDR3 here is CASTPMGQSLYGYTF. In DNA form, the CDR3 reads TGTGCCAGCACCCCGATGGGACAGTCTCTCTATGGCTACACCTTC. The chain uses TRBV28 and TRBJ1-2; TRBD1 agrees at 7 bases. This CDR3 is built from 15 residues. V lost 7 bases and J lost 4; bases outside the gene matches: 12. The V gene's germline CDR1 is MDHEN and CDR2 SYDVKM.

The chain uses TRBV28 and TRBJ2-1; a possible D gene is TRBD1 (5 bases). The CDR3 is 13 amino acids. V shed 5 bases and J shed 7 bases, with 12 bases lying between them. Germline V CDR1 and CDR2: MDHEN, SYDVKM. As DNA, the CDR3 is TGTGCCAGCAGTCTGCCCTCAGGGAATGAGCAGTTCTTC. Translated: CASSLPSGNEQFF.

This rearrangement joins TRBV5-4 to TRBJ2-1; 9 bases are a match to TRBD2. CDR3 length: 16 residues. Losses at the gene ends were 4 bases for V and 1 base for J; bases not matched to a gene: 6. Per the germline V gene, CDR1 is SGHNT and CDR2 is YYREEE (reference sequence). CDR3 sequence (DNA): TGTGCCAGCAGCGCCGGGACTAGCCCATCCTACAATGAGCAGTTCTTC. Translation gives CASSAGTSPSYNEQFF.

This sequence joins TRBV19 and TRBJ1-1; D is perhaps TRBD1 (6 bases). Germline CDR1 LNHDA, CDR2 SQIVND (reference sequence). The CDR3 is 14 amino acids. V was pared by 3 bases and J by 3 bases, with 11 bases between. The CDR3 nucleotides are TGTGCCAGTAGTATTCAGGGGTGGGACACTGAAGCTTTCTTT. It translates to CASSIQGWDTEAFF.

This chain connects TRBV15 to TRBJ1-2; TRBD1 is a possible D gene (5 bases). The CDR3 loop spans 15 amino acids. Trimming cost V 1 base and J 0 bases, with 9 bases left between them. Per the germline V gene, CDR1 is LNHNV and CDR2 is YYDKDF (reference sequence). The CDR3 is CATSRGGAANYGYTF. CDR3 nucleotide sequence: TGTGCCACCAGCAGAGGCGGGGCGGCTAACTATGGCTACACCTTC.

This clone has more than one count but fewer than ten. CDR3 in amino acids: CATSDRAGPNYGYTF. In nucleotides, the CDR3 is TGTGCCACCAGTGATCGTGCAGGGCCGAACTATGGCTACACCTTC. The rearrangement uses TRBV24-1 and TRBJ1-2; TRBD1 is a possible D gene (5 bases). The CDR3 runs to 15 residues. The germline V gene has CDR1 KGHDR and CDR2 SFDVKD. Trimming removed 3 bases at V and 2 bases at J, with 12 bases between.

This chain links TRBV28 with TRBJ1-4, with D maybe TRBD1 (5 bases). The ends were cut back, 2 bases at V and 4 bases at J, with 11 bases in the middle. Germline loops: CDR1 MDHEN, CDR2 SYDVKM. CDR3 length: 15 amino acids. CDR3 nucleotides: TGTGCCAGCAGTTTACCTTCTAGGGGTAATGAAAAACTGTTTTTT. It yields the protein CASSLPSRGNEKLFF.

The chain carries TRBV6-5 and TRBJ1-3; 7 nucleotides match TRBD1. After removal of 6 bases from V and 0 bases from J, the junction contained 5 bases not matched to a gene. Per the germline V gene, CDR1 is MNHEY and CDR2 is SVGAGI. The CDR3 has 15 residues. CDR3 in DNA: TGTGCCAGCAGCGCAGGGGGTCGCTCTGGAAACACCATATATTTT. Its protein is CASSAGGRSGNTIYF.

The chain has TRBV28 and TRBJ2-7; tentatively, D is TRBD1 (5 bases). The V gene's germline CDR1 is MDHEN and CDR2 SYDVKM. V lost 6 bases, J lost 6 bases, and 15 bases lay in between. The CDR3 has 13 residues. The CDR3 sequence is CASRGGAGSEQYF. In nucleotides, the CDR3 is TGTGCCAGCAGGGGTGGGGCAGGGTCCGAGCAGTACTTC.

This clone was seen a handful of times. The chain recombines TRBV5-1 with TRBJ2-1; 10 nucleotides align to TRBD1. The J segment lost 9 bases and the V segment lost 4 bases, leaving 13 bases of the junction unmatched. Germline V gene lookup returns CDR1 SGHRS and CDR2 YFSETQ. The CDR3 runs to 16 residues. CDR3 nucleotide sequence: TGCGCCAGCAGCGTACGACAGGGGGCGAATCTCGGTGAGCAGTTCTTC. Protein: CASSVRQGANLGEQFF.

The count of this clone is one. The V gene is TRBV19, the J gene TRBJ2-7; D call uncertain. V was clipped by 3 bases and J by 3 bases, with 9 bases between them. CDR3 length: 13 residues. The germline gives CDR1 LNHDA, CDR2 SQIVND (reference sequence). The CDR3 DNA reads as TGTGCCAGTAGTATTTTGGGCAACTACGAGCAGTACTTC. Residues: CASSILGNYEQYF.

The rearrangement joins TRBV5-1 to TRBJ1-2; unclear D gene. Germline V gene lookup returns CDR1 SGHRS and CDR2 YFSETQ. The V end lost 0 bases, the J end lost 5 bases, and 17 bases lay between the germline ends. The CDR3 totals 16 residues. CDR3 sequence reads: CASSLGGRSGEYGYTF. CDR3 DNA: TGCGCCAGCAGCTTGGGAGGGCGCTCAGGAGAATATGGCTACACCTTC.

This sequence joins TRBV7-6 and TRBJ2-1; the D is unclear. Germline CDR1 SGHVS, CDR2 FNYEAQ. V lost 3 bases and J lost 1, with 10 bases in between. The CDR3 length is 15 residues. The CDR3 DNA is TGTGCCAGCAGCTTGGAGCGCACGTCCTACAATGAGCAGTTCTTC. The encoded protein is CASSLERTSYNEQFF. The entire variable domain, with the rest obtained from reference TRBV7-6 and TRBJ2-1, is as follows: GAGVSQSPRYKVTKRGQDVALRCDPISGHVSLYWYRQALGQGPEFLTYFNYEAQQDKSGLPNDRFSAERPEGSISTLTIQRTEQRDSAMYRCASSLERTSYNEQFFGPGTRLTVL.

The chain combines TRBV18 with TRBJ2-1; D unresolved. The length of the CDR3 is 13 residues. Trimming took off 6 bases at V and 7 bases at J, with 13 bases between the two ends. Looked up from germline, CDR1 is KGHSH and CDR2 is LQKENI. The CDR3 sequence is CASSLSQANEQFF. The CDR3 region has the DNA TGTGCCAGCTCCCTATCTCAGGCTAATGAGCAGTTCTTC.

CDR3 sequence reads: CASSRGAGTEAFF. The CDR3 bases are TGTGCCAGCAGTCGGGGCGCGGGAACTGAAGCTTTCTTT. The rearrangement links TRBV6-5 to TRBJ1-1; a weak D match, TRBD1 (5 bases). CDR1 MNHEY and CDR2 SVGAGI come from the germline V gene. This CDR3 has 13 amino acids. V was shortened by 5 bases and J by 5 bases, with 12 bases between the two germline ends.

J is TRBJ2-5 and V is TRBV10-3; D unresolved. Trimming took off 2 bases at V and 1 base at J, with 5 bases between the two ends. Germline values: CDR1 ENHRY, CDR2 SYGVKD. This CDR3 has 13 residues. CDR3 nucleotides: TGTGCCATCAGTGAGGGCCCCCAAGAGACCCAGTACTTC. The encoded protein is CAISEGPQETQYF.